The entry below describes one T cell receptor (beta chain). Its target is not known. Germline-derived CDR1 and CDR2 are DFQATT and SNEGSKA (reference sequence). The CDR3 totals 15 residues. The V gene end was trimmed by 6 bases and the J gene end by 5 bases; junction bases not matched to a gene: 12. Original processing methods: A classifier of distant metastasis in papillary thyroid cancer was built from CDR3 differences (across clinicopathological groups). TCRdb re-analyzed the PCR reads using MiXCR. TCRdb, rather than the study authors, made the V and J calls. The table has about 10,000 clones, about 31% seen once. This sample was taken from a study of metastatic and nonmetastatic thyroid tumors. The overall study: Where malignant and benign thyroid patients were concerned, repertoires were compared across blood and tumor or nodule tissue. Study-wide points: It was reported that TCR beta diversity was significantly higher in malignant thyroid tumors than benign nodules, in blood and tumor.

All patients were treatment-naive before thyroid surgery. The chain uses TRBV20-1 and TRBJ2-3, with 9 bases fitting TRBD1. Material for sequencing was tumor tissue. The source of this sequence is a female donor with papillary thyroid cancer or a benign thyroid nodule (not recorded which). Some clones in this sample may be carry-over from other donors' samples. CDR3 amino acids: CSARRRQGEVDTQYF. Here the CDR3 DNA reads TGCAGTGCCCGACGGCGACAGGGGGAGGTAGATACGCAGTATTTT.